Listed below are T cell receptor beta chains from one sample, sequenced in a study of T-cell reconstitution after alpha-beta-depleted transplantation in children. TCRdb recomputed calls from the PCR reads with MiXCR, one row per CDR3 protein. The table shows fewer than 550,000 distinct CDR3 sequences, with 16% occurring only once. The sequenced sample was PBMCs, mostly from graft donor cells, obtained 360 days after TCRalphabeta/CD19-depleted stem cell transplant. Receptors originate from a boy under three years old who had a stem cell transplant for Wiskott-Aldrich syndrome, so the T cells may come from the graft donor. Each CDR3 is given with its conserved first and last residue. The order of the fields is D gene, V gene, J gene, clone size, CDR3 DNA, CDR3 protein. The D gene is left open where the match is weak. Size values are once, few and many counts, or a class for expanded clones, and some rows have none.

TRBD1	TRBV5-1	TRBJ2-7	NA	TGCGCCAGCAGCTTGGCTAGGGACAGGAGGTCCTACGAGCAGTACTTC	CASSLARDRRSYEQYF
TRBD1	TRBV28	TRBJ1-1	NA	TGTGCCAGCAGGGGGACAGGGAACTCGGCTTTCTTT	CASRGTGNSAFF
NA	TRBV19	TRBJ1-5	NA	TGTGCCAGTAGCCTGGCAGAATATAGCAATCAGCCCCAGCATTTT	CASSLAEYSNQPQHF
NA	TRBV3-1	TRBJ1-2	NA	TGTGCCAGCAGCCAAGACGGCAGGGACTATGGCTACACCTTC	CASSQDGRDYGYTF
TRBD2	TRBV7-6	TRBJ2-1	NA	TGTGCCAGCAGCTTAGGCCTTGCGGGGGACGGGAATGAGCAGTTCTTC	CASSLGLAGDGNEQFF
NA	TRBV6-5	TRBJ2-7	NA	TGTGCCAGCAGTTACTCGACAGGATTCCCCTACGAGCAGTACTTC	CASSYSTGFPYEQYF
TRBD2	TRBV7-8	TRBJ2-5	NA	TGTGCCAGCAGCAGACTAGCGGGGGCACCGAGAGAGACCCAGTACTTC	CASSRLAGAPRETQYF
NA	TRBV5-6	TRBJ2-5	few	TGTGCCAGCAGCATAAGGAGATACCAAGAGACCCAGTACTTC	CASSIRRYQETQYF
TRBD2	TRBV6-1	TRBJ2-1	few	TGTGCCAGCAGTCCCACTAGCGGGGGGCCCGGGCAGTTCTTC	CASSPTSGGPGQFF
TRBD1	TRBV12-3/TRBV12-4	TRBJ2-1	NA	TGTGCCAGCAGTTTCGGACAGGTGTACAATGAGCAGTTCTTC	CASSFGQVYNEQFF
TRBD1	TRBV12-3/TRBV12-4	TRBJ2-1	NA	TGTGCCAGCAGTTTGACAGGGGAAGCGCTATTGAGCTCCTACAATGAGCAGTTCTTC	CASSLTGEALLSSYNEQFF
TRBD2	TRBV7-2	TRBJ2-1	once	TGTGCCAGCAGCTTACTGCTTGGACTAGCGGGAAAGGTTGAGCAGTTCTTC	CASSLLLGLAGKVEQFF
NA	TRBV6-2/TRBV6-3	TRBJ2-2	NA	TGTGCCAGCAGTTTAATACGGGTGACAGTTAACACCGGGGAGCTGTTTTTT	CASSLIRVTVNTGELFF
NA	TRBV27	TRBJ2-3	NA	TGTGCCAGCAGTTCAATCCGCGTGGAGGGTACAGATACGCAGTATTTT	CASSSIRVEGTDTQYF
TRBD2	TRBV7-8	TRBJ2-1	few	TGTGCCAGCAGCTTGTCTAGCGGGGGGTTCTACAATGAGCAGTTCTTC	CASSLSSGGFYNEQFF
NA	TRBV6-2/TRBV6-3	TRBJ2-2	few	TGTGCCAGCAGGCTAGTGGCCGGGGAGCTGTTTTTT	CASRLVAGELFF
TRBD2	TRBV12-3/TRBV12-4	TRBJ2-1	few	TGTGCCAGCAGTCGACTAGCGGGAGGGAACGATGAGCAGTTCTTC	CASSRLAGGNDEQFF
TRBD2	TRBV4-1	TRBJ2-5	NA	TGCGCCAGCAGCCAAGTTGGATTGACTAGCGGGAGGGCCCTCCAAGAGACCCAGTACTTC	CASSQVGLTSGRALQETQYF
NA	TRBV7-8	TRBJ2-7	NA	TGTGCCAGCAGTTCAGAGAGAAACGAGCAGTACTTC	CASSSERNEQYF
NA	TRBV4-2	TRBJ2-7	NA	TGTGCCAGCAGCCATGGCGTTCAGGACACCTCCTACGAGCAGTACTTC	CASSHGVQDTSYEQYF
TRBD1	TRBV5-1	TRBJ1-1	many	TGCGCCAGCAGCTTGGCCATAGGGACAGGGCGGGCTTTCTTT	CASSLAIGTGRAFF
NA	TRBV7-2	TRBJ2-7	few	TGTGCCAGCAGCTTCTTTGGGGGACAAGACGAGCAGTACTTC	CASSFFGGQDEQYF
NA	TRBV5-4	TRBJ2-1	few	TGTGCCAGCAGCTTAACGGGACCACACAATGAGCAGTTCTTC	CASSLTGPHNEQFF
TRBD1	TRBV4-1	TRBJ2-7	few	TGCGCCAGCAGCCAAGCGGGGACAGTCTCCTACGAGCAGTACTTC	CASSQAGTVSYEQYF
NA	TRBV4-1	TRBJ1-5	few	TGCGCCAGCAGCGCGTCACCGGGTCAGCCCCAGCATTTT	CASSASPGQPQHF
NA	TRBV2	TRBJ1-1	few	TGTGCCAGCAGTGATGGGCCAGGGGTCACTGAAGCTTTCTTT	CASSDGPGVTEAFF
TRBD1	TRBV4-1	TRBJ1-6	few	TGCGCCAGCAGCCAGGGACAGGGGGGTAATTCACCCCTCCACTTT	CASSQGQGGNSPLHF
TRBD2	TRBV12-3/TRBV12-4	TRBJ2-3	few	TGTGCCAGCAGTTTTGACATAGCGGGAGATACGCAGTATTTT	CASSFDIAGDTQYF
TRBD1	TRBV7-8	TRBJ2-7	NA	TGTGCCAGCAGCTTCGGACAGGGGGGCTACGAGCAGTACTTC	CASSFGQGGYEQYF
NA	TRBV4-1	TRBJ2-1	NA	TGCGCCAGCAGCCAAGGACTACACCTTGGCAATGAGCAGTTCTTC	CASSQGLHLGNEQFF
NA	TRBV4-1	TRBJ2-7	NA	TGCGCCAGCAGCCAAGGACGGGCCAAATCCTACGAGCAGTACTTC	CASSQGRAKSYEQYF
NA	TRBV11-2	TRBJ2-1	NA	TGTGCCAGCAGCTTGCCTCATCTTAGGAATGAGCAGTTCTTC	CASSLPHLRNEQFF
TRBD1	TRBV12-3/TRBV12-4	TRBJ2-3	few	TGTGCCAGCAGTTTGGACAGGATGAGGAGATGGGATACGCAGTATTTT	CASSLDRMRRWDTQYF
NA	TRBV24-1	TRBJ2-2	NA	TGTGCCACCAGTGATGACAGGAGGCGAGCGAACACCGGGGAGCTGTTTTTT	CATSDDRRRANTGELFF